What follows are 16 T cell receptor beta chains derived from one specimen sequenced in a study of vaccination and CD4 T cells after COVID-19. Once obtained from cultured CD4+ T cells, the DNA was sequenced using the Oncomine TCR Beta short-read assay. Via MiXCR, TCRdb re-called the PCR reads, giving one row per CDR3 protein. Of around 9,100 distinct CDR3 sequences in the sample, approximately 64% are singletons; the top ten hold around 12%. Described treatment: roughly ten-day PBMC culture with coronavirus spike peptide pools or control peptides (ViraFEST assay). For these TCRs, the target antigens are not known. This specimen consisted of cultured CD4+ T cells from blood, obtained after SARS-CoV-2 vaccination. The origin of the receptors is a human donor with COVID-19.

The V call is TRBV6-2 or TRBV6-3, the J call TRBJ1-1; D may be TRBD1 (6 bases). Germline lookup yields CDR1 MNHEY and CDR2 SVGEGT. This CDR3 comprises 12 residues. Trimming stripped 8 bases from V and 4 bases from J, with 11 bases between. The CDR3 reads CASAWGATEAFF. The CDR3 coding sequence is TGTGCCAGCGCCTGGGGGGCCACTGAAGCTTTCTTT.

J is TRBJ2-7 and V is TRBV2; D ambiguous. Germline CDR1 and CDR2: SNHLY and FYNNEI. V was clipped by 4 bases and J by 7 bases, with 5 bases between them. The CDR3 consists of 10 residues. The CDR3 reads CASSVQEQYF. The CDR3 nucleotides are TGTGCCAGCAGTGTGCAGGAGCAGTACTTC.

V is TRBV6-1 and J is TRBJ1-1; 7 positions match TRBD1. The CDR3 totals 16 residues. Germline V gene data show CDR1 as MNHNS and CDR2 as SASEGT. After removal of 6 bases from V and 6 bases from J, the junction contained 16 bases not matched to a gene. In DNA, the CDR3 is TGTGCCAGCAGGGAGCCCAGGGGGTATGGTTTCGCTGAAGCTTTCTTT. Encoded protein: CASREPRGYGFAEAFF.

The chain recombines TRBV11-2 with TRBJ2-7, with D maybe TRBD2 (6 bases). Germline CDR1 reads SGHAT; CDR2 reads FQNNGV. The CDR3 spans 11 residues. V shed 7 bases and J shed 11 bases, with 15 bases lying between them. CDR3 DNA sequence: TGTGCCAGCACCTCTACCGGGGAGGAGTACTTC. Translating it yields CASTSTGEEYF.

The rearrangement uses TRBV7-9 and TRBJ2-7, with D possibly being TRBD1 (6 bases). CDR3 length equals 13 residues. V shed 5 bases and J shed 4 bases, with 12 bases lying between them. Germline V gives CDR1 SEHNR, CDR2 FQNEAQ (reference sequence). This CDR3 reads CASSTDRSYEQYF. The CDR3, as DNA: TGTGCCAGCAGCACTGACAGGTCTTACGAGCAGTACTTC.

The table lists this clonotype with a few counts. The chain employs TRBV7-2 and TRBJ2-1; 12 nucleotides match TRBD2. The V gene end was trimmed by 7 bases and the J gene end by 9 bases; junction bases not matched to a gene: 7. Germline CDR1 and CDR2: SGHTA and FQGNSA. The CDR3 runs to 14 residues. CDR3 DNA sequence: TGTGCCAGCATCCTAGCGGGGGGGCTTACTGAGCAGTTCTTC. Amino acid sequence: CASILAGGLTEQFF.

The chain combines TRBV4-1 with TRBJ1-1; D gene uncertain. The germline V gene encodes CDR1 MGHRA and CDR2 YSYEKL. This CDR3 region has 12 residues. V was shortened by 0 bases and J by 10 bases, with 9 bases between the two germline ends. The CDR3 reads CASSQDERPAFF. The CDR3 nucleotides are TGCGCCAGCAGCCAAGATGAGAGACCAGCTTTCTTT.

The gene calls are TRBV6-1 and TRBJ2-7, with 7 positions matching TRBD1. Germline assignment: CDR1 MNHNS and CDR2 SASEGT. J gave up 7 bases and V 5 bases, and 5 bases lay outside the gene matches. This CDR3 is built from 12 residues. This CDR3 is CASSIRGFEQYF. CDR3 sequence (DNA): TGTGCCAGCAGTATCAGGGGGTTTGAGCAGTACTTC.

This clonotype is termed medium-sized. This chain uses TRBV7-8 with TRBJ2-4, with D possibly being TRBD2 (6 bases). From germline, CDR1 is SGHVS and CDR2 FQNEAQ. Trimming shortened V by 2 bases and J by 7 bases, and 15 bases separated the two germline ends. This CDR3 has 15 residues. In DNA, the CDR3 is TGTGCCAGCAGCTTACCCCCCGCAGGGAGGAACATTCAGTACTTC. Amino acids: CASSLPPAGRNIQYF. The full variable domain, completed using reference TRBV7-8 and TRBJ2-4, is GAGVSQSPRYKVAKRGQDVALRCDPISGHVSLFWYQQALGQGPEFLTYFQNEAQLDKSGLPSDRFFAERPEGSVSTLKIQRTQQEDSAVYLCASSLPPAGRNIQYFGAGTRLSVL.

The chain couples TRBV11-3 to TRBJ2-1; D could derive from TRBD1 or TRBD2 (5 bases each). Germline CDR1 SGHNT, CDR2 YENEEA. CDR3 size: 16 residues. V dropped 4 bases and J dropped 0 bases, with 13 bases sitting between them. CDR3 sequence reads: CASSSVGASSYNEQFF. CDR3 DNA: TGTGCCAGCAGCTCGGTCGGGGCTAGCTCCTACAATGAGCAGTTCTTC.

In its sample, this clonotype was seen a few times. The V gene is TRBV15, the J gene TRBJ1-1; D perhaps matches TRBD1 (6 bases). Trimming stripped 1 base from V and 10 bases from J, with 16 bases between. This CDR3 has 14 residues. Per germline, CDR1 LNHNV and CDR2 YYDKDF (reference sequence). CDR3 in amino acids: CATSRVPTGEPAFF. CDR3 nucleotide sequence: TGTGCCACCAGCAGAGTCCCGACAGGAGAACCAGCTTTCTTT.

The genes are TRBV28 and TRBJ2-5, with D perhaps TRBD2 (5 bases). CDR3 length equals 16 residues. Germline V lookup: CDR1 MDHEN, CDR2 SYDVKM. Trimming removed 5 bases at V and 2 bases at J, with 18 bases between. The CDR3 region is CASSTTGKLLQETQYF. CDR3 DNA: TGTGCCAGCAGTACCACCGGGAAGCTATTACAAGAGACCCAGTACTTC.

The rearrangement uses TRBV7-9 and TRBJ2-7, with 13 bases identical to TRBD2. V was clipped by 4 bases and J by 0 bases; unmatched bases: 15. This CDR3 spans 20 amino acids. CDR1 and CDR2 from the germline V gene are SEHNR and FQNEAQ (reference sequence). The CDR3 protein is CASSSYSGTSGASHSYEQYF. CDR3 in DNA: TGTGCCAGCAGCTCCTATTCCGGGACTAGCGGGGCATCGCACTCCTACGAGCAGTACTTC.

V is TRBV6-1 and J is TRBJ2-7, with TRBD2 matching over 8 bases. From germline, CDR1 is MNHNS and CDR2 SASEGT. V trimming: 6 bases; J trimming: 7 bases; junction bases outside the gene matches: 11. The CDR3 spans 14 residues. The CDR3 loop is CASRSPGGDWEQYF. The DNA for the CDR3 is TGTGCCAGCAGGAGCCCGGGAGGGGACTGGGAGCAGTACTTC.

This sequence joins TRBV7-9 and TRBJ1-1, with D perhaps TRBD1 (6 bases). The ends were cut back, 2 bases at V and 2 bases at J, with 12 bases in the middle. CDR1 and CDR2 from the germline V gene are SEHNR and FQNEAQ (reference sequence). This CDR3 has 15 residues. The CDR3 nucleotides are TGTGCCAGCAGCTTAAGTCGGGGGGCCAACACTGAAGCTTTCTTT. This translates into CASSLSRGANTEAFF.

The chain has TRBV20-1 and TRBJ2-1; 9 nucleotides agree with TRBD2. Germline V CDR1 and CDR2: DFQATT, SNEGSKA (reference sequence). Germline trimming cut 6 bases from V and 8 bases from J; bases unmatched to any gene: 17. There are 16 residues in the CDR3. As DNA, the CDR3 is TGCAGTGCCACCCCCCCCCAGGGACTAGCCACGGATGAGCAGTTCTTC. Protein: CSATPPQGLATDEQFF.